Listed below are T cell receptor beta chains from one sample, sequenced in a study of shared clonotypes between healthy human individuals. Sequenced by immunoSEQ multiplex PCR; TCRdb stores in-frame clones only, minus some. The sample lists about 510,000 clones, 75% to 80% seen once, with about an eighth in the top ten. Specimen: PBMCs. These receptors came from a woman in her thirties or forties in good health. Some clones in this sample may be carry-over from other donors' samples. CDR3s include the opening cysteine and the closing phenylalanine or tryptophan. The D gene is left open where the match is weak. Clone size is stated in some rows and not others, as once, few, many or a class when expanded.

V gene	clone size	J gene	D gene	CDR3 protein	CDR3 DNA
TRBV28	.	TRBJ2-7	.	CASSLRDEQYF	TGTGCCAGCAGTTTAAGGGACGAGCAGTACTTC
TRBV6-5	once	TRBJ1-1	.	CASSYRVEGTEAFF	TGTGCCAGCAGTTACAGGGTGGAAGGCACTGAAGCTTTCTTT
TRBV7-9	.	TRBJ2-1	.	CASSLSVGQYNEQFF	TGTGCCAGCAGCCTATCGGTGGGCCAATACAATGAGCAGTTCTTC
TRBV6-1	few	TRBJ1-1	.	CASRGPNTEAFF	TGTGCCAGCAGGGGGCCTAACACTGAAGCTTTCTTT
TRBV5-1	.	TRBJ2-2	TRBD2	CASSSSGTSTGELFF	TGCGCCAGCAGTTCCAGCGGGACTAGCACCGGGGAGCTGTTTTTT
TRBV2	.	TRBJ2-5	TRBD1	CASSAGGQGQETQYF	TGTGCCAGCAGTGCCGGGGGACAGGGTCAAGAGACCCAGTACTTC
TRBV5-1	.	TRBJ2-3	.	CASTGGTTTFGTQYF	TGCGCCAGCACTGGCGGGACGACCACCTTTGGTACGCAGTATTTT
TRBV5-4	.	TRBJ2-3	TRBD2	CASSFPGSGASTDTQYF	TGTGCCAGCAGCTTCCCGGGAAGCGGGGCTAGCACAGATACGCAGTATTTT
TRBV18	.	TRBJ2-1	.	CASSPPGRDRLNEQFF	TGTGCCAGCTCACCACCGGGGCGGGATAGGCTCAATGAGCAGTTCTTC
TRBV28	.	TRBJ1-1	TRBD1	CASSWPGQVNTEAFF	TGTGCCAGCAGTTGGCCGGGACAGGTGAACACTGAAGCTTTCTTT
TRBV6-6	.	TRBJ1-6	.	CATLAGRINSPLHF	TGTGCCACCCTGGCTGGGCGGATTAATTCACCCCTCCACTTT
TRBV29-1	.	TRBJ2-2	.	CSVVGGTGELFF	TGCAGCGTGGTGGGTGGGACCGGGGAGCTGTTTTTT
TRBV9	few	TRBJ2-1	.	CASSVEGARGNEQFF	TGTGCCAGCAGCGTAGAGGGGGCGCGGGGCAATGAGCAGTTCTTC
TRBV19	.	TRBJ2-2	TRBD1	CASSIGQGGTGELFF	TGTGCCAGTAGTATAGGACAGGGCGGCACCGGGGAGCTGTTTTTT
TRBV2	few	TRBJ1-5	.	CASVEDSNQPQHF	TGTGCCAGCGTTGAGGATAGCAATCAGCCCCAGCATTTT
TRBV6-1	.	TRBJ2-3	.	CASSARGSTDTQYF	TGTGCCAGCAGTGCTCGGGGAAGCACAGATACGCAGTATTTT
TRBV5-6	once	TRBJ2-7	TRBD2	CASSLPGGPTYEQYF	TGTGCCAGCAGCTTGCCGGGAGGCCCCACCTACGAGCAGTACTTC
TRBV2	.	TRBJ1-5	.	CASSLNQPQHF	TGTGCCAGCAGTCTTAATCAGCCCCAGCATTTT
TRBV15	.	TRBJ1-5	TRBD1	CATSSGTVDQPQHF	TGTGCCACCAGCAGCGGGACAGTGGATCAGCCCCAGCATTTT
TRBV7-2	.	TRBJ2-7	TRBD2	CASSSWLAGTYEQYF	TGTGCCAGCAGCTCCTGGCTAGCGGGAACCTACGAGCAGTACTTC
TRBV7-2	.	TRBJ2-4	.	CASTPEVSKNIQYF	TGTGCCAGCACCCCGGAGGTTTCCAAAAACATTCAGTACTTC
TRBV7-2	.	TRBJ1-3	.	CASSTIGRGNTIYF	TGTGCCAGCAGTACCATTGGCAGGGGAAACACCATATATTTT
TRBV7-2	.	TRBJ2-7	TRBD2	CASSPTGGSSYEQYF	TGTGCCAGCAGCCCCACGGGGGGATCCTCCTACGAGCAGTACTTC
TRBV7-2	.	TRBJ2-3	TRBD2	CASSRGLAGSTDTQYF	TGTGCCAGCAGCAGGGGACTAGCGGGAAGCACAGATACGCAGTATTTT
TRBV19	.	TRBJ1-5	.	CASSILVGGAGNQPQHF	TGTGCCAGTAGTATACTGGTTGGGGGCGCAGGGAATCAGCCCCAGCATTTT
TRBV5-4	.	TRBJ2-1	TRBD2	CASSTGLASNEQFF	TGTGCCAGCAGCACCGGACTAGCGAGCAATGAGCAGTTCTTC
TRBV7-3	.	TRBJ1-1	TRBD1	CASSPPGGTEAFF	TGTGCCAGCAGCCCTCCAGGGGGCACTGAAGCTTTCTTT
TRBV6-6	.	TRBJ1-4	.	CASSSENEKLFF	TGTGCCAGCAGCTCAGAAAATGAAAAACTGTTTTTT
TRBV11-3	.	TRBJ2-2	.	CASSLDQPNTGELFF	TGTGCCAGCAGCTTAGATCAGCCGAACACCGGGGAGCTGTTTTTT
TRBV7-2	.	TRBJ1-2	TRBD1	CASSLPRDRPNLDYGYTF	TGTGCCAGCAGCTTACCCCGGGACAGACCTAACCTTGACTATGGCTACACCTTC
TRBV7-3	.	TRBJ2-1	TRBD2	CASSLTPGRGEQFF	TGTGCCAGCAGCTTAACCCCCGGGAGGGGTGAGCAGTTCTTC
TRBV27	.	TRBJ2-1	TRBD2	CASSFGGEQFF	TGTGCCAGCAGTTTCGGGGGGGAGCAGTTCTTC
TRBV28	.	TRBJ1-2	.	CASSYGGGGYTF	TGTGCCAGCAGTTATGGCGGAGGTGGCTACACCTTC
TRBV28	few	TRBJ1-1	.	CASSFDVRAYTEAFF	TGTGCCAGCAGTTTCGACGTCCGAGCCTACACTGAAGCTTTCTTT
TRBV5-4	.	TRBJ2-1	TRBD2	CASSLVYSSGSWENEQFF	TGTGCCAGCAGCTTGGTCTACTCTAGCGGGAGCTGGGAGAATGAGCAGTTCTTC
TRBV27	.	TRBJ2-7	.	CASRVREKREQYF	TGTGCCAGCAGGGTCAGGGAGAAGAGGGAGCAGTACTTC
TRBV9	.	TRBJ2-1	.	CASSVAAEQFF	TGTGCCAGCAGCGTAGCGGCTGAGCAGTTCTTC
TRBV10-3	.	TRBJ2-7	.	CAISDHIAGGFRSYEQYF	TGTGCCATCAGTGATCACATCGCTGGGGGGTTTCGCTCCTACGAGCAGTACTTC
TRBV9	.	TRBJ2-3	.	CASTRRGGPTDTQYF	TGTGCCAGCACCCGTAGGGGGGGTCCCACAGATACGCAGTATTTT
TRBV21-1	.	TRBJ2-3	.	CASSKVQRNTDTQYF	TGTGCCAGCAGCAAAGTCCAGCGAAACACAGATACGCAGTATTTT
TRBV5-1	.	TRBJ2-7	TRBD2	CASSPGGSEKYEQYF	TGCGCCAGCAGCCCGGGGGGGTCCGAGAAGTACGAGCAGTACTTC
TRBV14	few	TRBJ1-5	.	CASSSGLDQAQHF	TGTGCCAGCAGTTCGGGCCTCGATCAGGCCCAGCATTTT
TRBV4-2	once	TRBJ2-1	.	CASSQDLGYNEQFF	TGTGCCAGCAGCCAAGATCTAGGCTACAATGAGCAGTTCTTC
TRBV9	few	TRBJ2-1	.	CASSVGLDSYNEQFF	TGTGCCAGCAGCGTAGGTCTAGACTCCTACAATGAGCAGTTCTTC
TRBV28	.	TRBJ2-7	TRBD1	CASTGGVNTYEQYF	TGTGCCAGCACAGGGGGCGTTAATACCTACGAGCAGTACTTC
TRBV5-1	.	TRBJ2-1	TRBD2	CASNKGGTSGRDEQFF	TGCGCCAGCAACAAAGGTGGGACTAGCGGGAGGGATGAGCAGTTCTTC
TRBV7-2	.	TRBJ2-7	TRBD2	CASTPSGFSYEQYF	TGTGCCAGCACCCCTAGCGGGTTCTCCTACGAGCAGTACTTC
TRBV30	.	TRBJ2-7	.	CAWTPPPSYEQYF	TGTGCCTGGACTCCCCCCCCCTCCTACGAGCAGTACTTC
TRBV29-1	.	TRBJ2-5	TRBD2	CSVPGGETQYF	TGCAGCGTCCCGGGAGGAGAGACCCAGTACTTC
TRBV6-6	.	TRBJ2-1	.	CASSRKGYNEQFF	TGTGCCAGCAGTCGTAAGGGGTACAATGAGCAGTTCTTC
TRBV2	once	TRBJ1-4	.	CASSLGRDSREKLFF	TGTGCCAGCAGCCTTGGCAGGGACTCTCGTGAAAAACTGTTTTTT
TRBV19	once	TRBJ1-2	TRBD1	CASSIDRDRDEGYTF	TGTGCCAGTAGTATAGATCGGGACAGGGACGAAGGCTACACCTTC